The 24 T cell receptor beta chains below come from one sample, sequenced in a study of blood T cell repertoires in COVID-19. Clones were sequenced by immunoSEQ multiplex PCR, and TCRdb holds only the in-frame ones, with some missing. The table records fewer than 250,000 clones, approximately 90% of them present only once. Material: peripheral blood. The receptors originated from a man between 60 and 75 years old with COVID-19, enrolled during active disease.

This chain joins TRBV9 and TRBJ2-2, with 10 nucleotides matching TRBD2. Trimming took 4 bases from V and 5 from J; bases not matched to a gene: 5. CDR1 is SGDLS and CDR2 is YYNGEE in the germline V gene. The CDR3 covers 15 residues. The CDR3 sequence is CASSPGLARTGELFF. CDR3 nucleotides: TGTGCCAGCAGCCCGGGACTAGCGAGGACCGGGGAGCTGTTTTTT.

The chain recombines TRBV5-1 with TRBJ2-2, with 8 bases lining up with TRBD1. Germline assignment: CDR1 SGHRS and CDR2 YFSETQ. J lost 2 bases, V lost 0 bases, and 12 bases had no gene match. The CDR3 covers 19 residues. CDR3 DNA sequence: TGCGCCAGCAGCTTGGCGGGCTCTGGGACAGGAGGTAACACCGGGGAGCTGTTTTTT. It yields the protein CASSLAGSGTGGNTGELFF.

V and J are TRBV7-2 and TRBJ2-1; 16 bases are a match to TRBD2. Trimming took 2 bases from V and 5 from J; bases not matched to a gene: 3. CDR1 is SGHTA, CDR2 FQGNSA, per germline. The CDR3 has 17 amino acids. The CDR3: CASSLWGLAGGNNEQFF. For the CDR3, the DNA is TGTGCCAGCAGCTTATGGGGACTAGCGGGGGGGAACAATGAGCAGTTCTTC.

The J gene is TRBJ1-1, the V gene TRBV20-1; tentative D call: TRBD1 (6 bases). Germline lookup yields CDR1 DFQATT and CDR2 SNEGSKA (reference sequence). There are 11 residues in the CDR3. With 5 bases removed from V and 11 bases from J, the gap between germline ends came to 15 bases. Written as DNA, the CDR3 is TGCAGTGCTCCGCAACAGGGTTACGCTTTCTTT. Amino acid sequence: CSAPQQGYAFF.

The chain is built from TRBV11-3 and TRBJ1-1, with a possible D match to TRBD1 (5 bases). V was cut by 1 base and J by 1 base, with 7 bases left in between. Germline CDR1 and CDR2: SGHNT and YENEEA. The CDR3 totals 14 residues. The CDR3 reads CASSLGTGNTEAFF. CDR3 nucleotides: TGTGCCAGCAGCTTAGGAACAGGGAACACTGAAGCTTTCTTT.

The V call is TRBV7-2, the J call TRBJ1-6; D possibly corresponds to TRBD1 (6 bases). Germline V gives CDR1 SGHTA, CDR2 FQGNSA. Trimming removed 1 base at V and 5 bases at J, with 21 bases between. This CDR3 spans 19 amino acids. Here the CDR3 DNA reads TGTGCCAGCAGCTTAGGGCAGGGGCTCTATTATACCGATAATTCACCCCTCCACTTT. As protein: CASSLGQGLYYTDNSPLHF. The full variable domain, completed using reference TRBV7-2 and TRBJ1-6, is GAGVSQSPSNKVTEKGKDVELRCDPISGHTALYWYRQSLGQGLEFLIYFQGNSAPDKSGLPSDRFSAERTGGSVSTLTIQRTQQEDSAVYLCASSLGQGLYYTDNSPLHFGNGTRLTVT.

The V and J genes are TRBV30 and TRBJ2-7; 13 nucleotides agree with TRBD2. Germline values: CDR1 GTSNPN, CDR2 SVGIG (reference sequence). Losses at the gene ends were 0 bases for V and 5 bases for J; bases not matched to a gene: 10. This CDR3 is built from 17 residues. CDR3 sequence reads: CAWSVRLRTSGGHEQYF. Here the CDR3 DNA reads TGTGCCTGGAGTGTAAGGTTGAGGACTAGCGGGGGCCACGAGCAGTACTTC.

CDR3 sequence: CASSTRLAGGTGELFF. CDR3 DNA sequence: TGTGCCAGCAGCACCCGACTAGCGGGGGGGACCGGGGAGCTGTTTTTT. The chain combines TRBV9 with TRBJ2-2; 14 bases align to TRBD2. This CDR3 comprises 16 residues. V dropped 4 bases and J dropped 5; count of bases not matched to a gene: 4. Germline CDR1 SGDLS, CDR2 YYNGEE. Full variable domain (outside the CDR3, taken from reference TRBV9 and TRBJ2-2): DSGVTQTPKHLITATGQRVTLRCSPRSGDLSVYWYQQSLDQGLQFLIQYYNGEERAKGNILERFSAQQFPDLHSELNLSSLELGDSALYFCASSTRLAGGTGELFFGEGSRLTVL.

The table lists this clone with a count of one. This chain's CDR3 is CASRPGDSSGANVLTF. The DNA of the CDR3 is TGTGCCAGCAGGCCCGGGGACAGCTCTGGGGCCAACGTCCTGACTTTC. V gene TRBV27 combines with J gene TRBJ2-6; 7 nucleotides agree with TRBD1. The CDR3 is 16 amino acids. Germline CDR1 is MNHEY and CDR2 is SMNVEV (reference sequence). V lost 6 bases, J lost 0 bases, and 5 bases stayed unmatched.

The chain links TRBV7-2 to TRBJ1-2; 10 nucleotides agree with TRBD1. CDR3 length: 15 amino acids. Per the germline V gene, CDR1 is SGHTA and CDR2 is FQGNSA. Germline trimming cut 5 bases from V and 4 bases from J; bases unmatched to any gene: 7. CDR3 loop: CASSARTGGGYGYTF. CDR3 nucleotide sequence: TGTGCCAGCAGCGCCCGGACAGGGGGAGGCTATGGCTACACCTTC. The variable domain in full, completed from reference TRBV7-2 and TRBJ1-2, reads GAGVSQSPSNKVTEKGKDVELRCDPISGHTALYWYRQSLGQGLEFLIYFQGNSAPDKSGLPSDRFSAERTGGSVSTLTIQRTQQEDSAVYLCASSARTGGGYGYTFGSGTRLTVV.

The V gene is TRBV3-1 (or the pseudogene TRBV3-2), the J gene TRBJ1-2, with 11 bases fitting TRBD1. The ends lost 2 bases at V and 7 bases at J; junction bases unmatched: 9. This CDR3 contains 16 residues. Germline V gives CDR1 LGHDT, CDR2 YNNKEL (reference sequence). As DNA, the CDR3 is TGTGCCAGCAGCCAACCGTCGGACAGGGGGCCCCTTGGCTACACCTTC. It codes for CASSQPSDRGPLGYTF.

This sequence joins TRBV5-6 and TRBJ2-3; no reliable D call. V lost 2 bases and J lost 7, with 5 bases in between. The CDR3 contains 11 residues. The germline gives CDR1 SGHDT, CDR2 YYEEEE. The CDR3 here is CASSFYNTQYF. In nucleotides, the CDR3 is TGTGCCAGCAGCTTTTACAATACGCAGTATTTT.

The CDR3 reads CASSVGLTMSGELFF. CDR3 nucleotides: TGTGCCAGCAGCGTGGGACTTACTATGTCCGGGGAGCTGTTTTTT. The rearrangement uses TRBV9 and TRBJ2-2; a possible D gene is TRBD2 (6 bases). V dropped 2 bases and J dropped 6 bases, with 14 bases sitting between them. The CDR3 spans 15 residues. Per the germline V gene, CDR1 is SGDLS and CDR2 is YYNGEE.

The chain recombines TRBV20-1 with TRBJ2-1, with a weak D call TRBD1 (5 bases). Germline V gene data show CDR1 as DFQATT and CDR2 as SNEGSKA (reference sequence). Trimming removed 7 bases at V and 10 bases at J, with 20 bases between. This CDR3 has 13 amino acids. Here the CDR3 reads CSVSRVSQGEQFF. Written as DNA, the CDR3 is TGCAGTGTTAGTAGGGTCTCCCAGGGCGAGCAGTTCTTC.

This clone came up once. The chain uses TRBV7-9 and TRBJ2-5; D perhaps matches TRBD2 (5 bases). The CDR3 has 14 residues. Trimming pared 8 bases from V and 2 bases from J, leaving 15 bases between. Per germline, CDR1 SEHNR and CDR2 FQNEAQ (reference sequence). In DNA, the CDR3 is TGTGCCAGCGGAACCGGGAATACACAAGAGACCCAGTACTTC. It encodes CASGTGNTQETQYF.

This rearrangement joins TRBV9 to TRBJ1-2, with D perhaps matching TRBD1 (6 bases). Germline-derived CDR1 and CDR2 are SGDLS and YYNGEE. This CDR3 region has 15 residues. V lost 3 bases and J 7 bases, leaving 19 bases between the germline ends. DNA of the CDR3: TGTGCCAGCAGCGCGGGCAATCAGGGGACCGGTGGCTACACCTTC. As protein: CASSAGNQGTGGYTF. The full variable domain, with the rest looked up from reference TRBV9 and TRBJ1-2, is DSGVTQTPKHLITATGQRVTLRCSPRSGDLSVYWYQQSLDQGLQFLIQYYNGEERAKGNILERFSAQQFPDLHSELNLSSLELGDSALYFCASSAGNQGTGGYTFGSGTRLTVV.

This clone has more than one count but fewer than ten. The chain is built from TRBV10-3 and TRBJ2-1; maybe TRBD1 (7 bases). Per the germline V gene, CDR1 is ENHRY and CDR2 is SYGVKD. V dropped 8 bases and J dropped 0 bases, with 11 bases sitting between them. This CDR3 is built from 14 residues. The CDR3 here is CAIGGGGSYNEQFF. The CDR3 DNA is TGTGCCATCGGAGGGGGCGGCTCCTACAATGAGCAGTTCTTC.

The rearrangement links TRBV5-6 to TRBJ1-2, with D possibly matching TRBD1 (5 bases). The V end lost 2 bases, the J end lost 6 bases, and 20 bases lay between the germline ends. The CDR3 spans 16 residues. Per germline, CDR1 SGHDT and CDR2 YYEEEE. CDR3 sequence (DNA): TGTGCCAGCAGCTTCCCAGCAGCGGGCAGGGCCAATGGCTACACCTTC. Translated: CASSFPAAGRANGYTF.

This clone was seen only once. The V call is TRBV3-1 (or the pseudogene TRBV3-2), the J call TRBJ1-2, with TRBD1 as a possible D gene (6 bases). The length of the CDR3 is 14 residues. Germline V lookup: CDR1 LGHDT, CDR2 YNNKEL (reference sequence). Trimming took 3 bases from V and 7 from J, leaving 15 bases between them. CDR3 sequence (DNA): TGTGCCAGCAGCCAGTTGACAGGCGGGGGTGGCTACACCTTC. It translates to CASSQLTGGGGYTF.

This chain uses TRBV9 with TRBJ2-7; D is unresolved. Germline CDR1 reads SGDLS; CDR2 reads YYNGEE. This CDR3 has 13 amino acids. V was cut by 0 bases and J by 3 bases, with 7 bases left in between. The CDR3 sequence is CASSVGPLYEQYF. For the CDR3, the DNA is TGTGCCAGCAGCGTAGGGCCGCTCTACGAGCAGTACTTC.

The rearrangement links TRBV25-1 to TRBJ1-2; no clear D. The V and J ends lost 4 bases and 2 bases respectively, with 8 bases between them. The length of the CDR3 is 13 residues. The germline gives CDR1 MGHDK, CDR2 SYGVNS. In DNA, the CDR3 is TGTGCCAGCAGTGCCAGGTCGAACTATGGCTACACCTTC. Amino acids: CASSARSNYGYTF.

The chain employs TRBV25-1 and TRBJ2-1, with 10 nucleotides matching TRBD1. The V segment lost 3 bases and the J segment 6 bases; nucleotides outside the gene matches: 8. This CDR3 comprises 16 residues. CDR1 and CDR2 from the germline V gene are MGHDK and SYGVNS. The CDR3 region is CASSEHRQGAGNEQFF. The CDR3 nucleotides read TGTGCCAGCAGTGAGCATCGACAGGGGGCCGGCAATGAGCAGTTCTTC.

This sequence joins TRBV18 and TRBJ1-1; perhaps TRBD1 as D (5 bases). This CDR3 is 14 amino acids long. Between the trimmed V and J ends, which lost 6 bases and 0 bases, there was a span of 11 bases. CDR1 and CDR2 (germline): KGHSH, LQKENI. CDR3 coding DNA: TGTGCCAGCTCCCGAGACAGTTTGAACACTGAAGCTTTCTTT. As protein: CASSRDSLNTEAFF.

The DNA of the CDR3 is TGTGCCAGCAGCCGGGCTAAGGGGGCTGGAAACACCATATATTTT. This gives the protein CASSRAKGAGNTIYF. This chain connects TRBV6-5 to TRBJ1-3, with a weak D call TRBD1 (6 bases). This CDR3 region has 15 residues. V was clipped by 6 bases and J by 2 bases, with 14 bases between them. Germline V gives CDR1 MNHEY, CDR2 SVGAGI.